Shown below are 15 T cell receptor beta chains from a single sample sequenced in a study of cytomegalovirus exposure and HLA in healthy donors. With 60 Vbeta and 13 Jbeta primers, the PCR was carried out. Produced via immunoSEQ multiplex PCR; TCRdb's table is partial and in-frame only. Among about 100,000 clones listed, about four fifths were seen once. The sequenced material came from PBMCs. The receptors stem from a woman between 65 and 79 years old in good health and CMV-seropositive.

The rearrangement joins TRBV5-1 to TRBJ2-4; 11 nucleotides line up with TRBD1. V shed 2 bases, J shed 6 bases, and the junction held 7 bases outside the gene matches. Germline CDR1 and CDR2: SGHRS and YFSETQ. CDR3 length: 16 residues. CDR3 in amino acids: CASSFQDRGLGNIQYF. CDR3 in DNA: TGCGCCAGCAGCTTTCAGGACAGGGGGCTTGGAAACATTCAGTACTTC.

The chain recombines TRBV19 with TRBJ2-7; the match to TRBD2 covers 13 bases. Per the germline V gene, CDR1 is LNHDA and CDR2 is SQIVND (reference sequence). The CDR3 spans 18 residues. With V trimmed by 3 bases and J by 2 bases, 10 bases remained unmatched. The CDR3: CASSMIRTSGRPAYEQYF. The CDR3 DNA follows: TGTGCCAGTAGTATGATACGGACTAGCGGGAGACCCGCCTACGAGCAGTACTTC.

The chain is built from TRBV30 and TRBJ2-7; a possible D gene is TRBD2 (5 bases). The CDR3 covers 15 residues. Germline values: CDR1 GTSNPN, CDR2 SVGIG (reference sequence). The ends were cut back, 5 bases at V and 7 bases at J, with 24 bases in the middle. DNA of the CDR3: TGTGCCTGGCAGACTAAGGGCTCCGCGCTTGGAGAGCAGTACTTC. This sequence encodes CAWQTKGSALGEQYF.

The chain joins TRBV15 to TRBJ2-5, with 7 positions matching TRBD2. Trimming removed 2 bases from V and 3 bases from J; junction bases left unmatched: 9. This CDR3 region has 16 residues. Germline CDR1 is LNHNV and CDR2 is YYDKDF (reference sequence). The CDR3 nucleotides are TGTGCCACCAGCAGATCCCTAGCGGAAGGAAAAGAGACCCAGTACTTC. This gives the protein CATSRSLAEGKETQYF.

This chain uses TRBV10-2 with TRBJ2-3, with a weak D call TRBD2 (6 bases). Trimming pared 5 bases from V and 0 bases from J, leaving 12 bases between. Germline V lookup: CDR1 WSHSY, CDR2 SAAADI. The CDR3 contains 15 residues. This CDR3 reads CASSSGTGSTDTQYF. The DNA of the CDR3 is TGCGCCAGCAGTTCCGGGACTGGAAGCACAGATACGCAGTATTTT.

This clone was detected only a few times. The chain is built from TRBV7-9 and TRBJ2-1; TRBD1 matches at 8 bases. The CDR3 length is 14 residues. Germline lookup yields CDR1 SEHNR and CDR2 FQNEAQ (reference sequence). Losses at the gene ends were 2 bases for V and 8 bases for J; bases not matched to a gene: 5. This chain's CDR3 is CASSLQGAADEQFF. In DNA, the CDR3 is TGTGCCAGCAGCTTACAGGGGGCGGCGGATGAGCAGTTCTTC.

The chain is built from TRBV5-1 and TRBJ1-1; D may be TRBD1 (5 bases). Trimming shortened V by 1 base and J by 1 base, and 8 bases separated the two germline ends. Germline CDR1 reads SGHRS; CDR2 reads YFSETQ. This CDR3 has 14 amino acids. CDR3 in DNA: TGCGCCAGCAGCTTGCAGGGAAGGAACACTGAAGCTTTCTTT. It translates to CASSLQGRNTEAFF. The entire variable domain, with the rest obtained from reference TRBV5-1 and TRBJ1-1, is as follows: KAGVTQTPRYLIKTRGQQVTLSCSPISGHRSVSWYQQTPGQGLQFLFEYFSETQRNKGNFPGRFSGRQFSNSRSEMNVSTLELGDSALYLCASSLQGRNTEAFFGQGTRLTVV.

This chain connects TRBV4-1 to TRBJ1-2; unclear D gene. The germline V gene has CDR1 MGHRA and CDR2 YSYEKL. V was pared by 5 bases and J by 7 bases, with 14 bases between. The CDR3 extends over 13 amino acids. For the CDR3, the DNA is TGCGCCAGCAGCGCCGGAGGGTGGAGTGGCTACACCTTC. Its protein product is CASSAGGWSGYTF.

This chain uses TRBV19 with TRBJ2-3; tentative D call: TRBD2 (6 bases). The ends were cut back, 5 bases at V and 4 bases at J, with 13 bases in the middle. CDR1 and CDR2 (germline): LNHDA, SQIVND (reference sequence). This CDR3 has 14 amino acids. This chain's CDR3 is CASSLRDWADTQYF. The CDR3 coding sequence is TGTGCCAGTAGTCTCCGGGACTGGGCAGATACGCAGTATTTT.

The CDR3 reads CASSLLAGSSYEQYF. CDR3 DNA sequence: TGTGCCAGCAGCTTGCTAGCGGGCAGCTCCTACGAGCAGTACTTC. The chain combines TRBV5-4 with TRBJ2-7; TRBD2 agrees at 8 bases. Germline V CDR1 and CDR2: SGHNT, YYREEE (reference sequence). This CDR3 has 15 residues. With V trimmed by 1 base and J by 0 bases, 3 bases remained unmatched.

The chain joins TRBV5-8 to TRBJ2-7; TRBD2 aligns across 7 bases. CDR1 is SGHTS and CDR2 is YDEGEE in the germline V gene. This CDR3 spans 15 amino acids. J was trimmed by 7 bases and V by 3 bases; bases with no gene match: 13. CDR3 sequence reads: CASSYTGTKVREQYF. As DNA, the CDR3 is TGTGCCAGCAGCTATACCGGGACTAAAGTACGGGAGCAGTACTTC.

The sample holds a few counts of this clone. This chain joins TRBV19 and TRBJ2-1; 8 bases line up with TRBD1. In germline, CDR1 is LNHDA, CDR2 SQIVND (reference sequence). V dropped 6 bases and J dropped 7; count of bases not matched to a gene: 8. The CDR3 is 14 amino acids. This chain's CDR3 is CASSGQGLLNEQFF. The DNA for the CDR3 is TGTGCCAGTAGCGGACAGGGACTTCTTAATGAGCAGTTCTTC.

CDR3 amino acids: CASSLGQDNEKLFF. CDR3 nucleotides: TGCGCCAGCAGCTTGGGGCAGGATAATGAAAAACTGTTTTTT. The rearrangement uses TRBV5-1 and TRBJ1-4, with D unresolved. CDR3 size: 14 residues. Germline values: CDR1 SGHRS, CDR2 YFSETQ. V was clipped by 0 bases and J by 4 bases, with 7 bases between them.

The chain carries TRBV7-2 and TRBJ2-5; 8 bases map to TRBD2. The germline V gene encodes CDR1 SGHTA and CDR2 FQGNSA. CDR3 size: 15 residues. Unmatched junction bases numbered 8, after V lost 4 bases and J lost 4 bases. The CDR3, as DNA: TGTGCCAGCAGCTCTAACTTAGCGGGACCAGAGACCCAGTACTTC. It yields the protein CASSSNLAGPETQYF.

This chain connects TRBV28 to TRBJ2-1; TRBD1 matches at 7 bases. Germline V gene sequence: CDR1 MDHEN, CDR2 SYDVKM. This CDR3 region has 14 residues. V dropped 6 bases and J dropped 2; count of bases not matched to a gene: 4. CDR3 sequence (DNA): TGTGCCAGCAGCACTGGACAGGCCTACAATGAGCAGTTCTTC. Amino acid sequence: CASSTGQAYNEQFF.